This T cell receptor (beta chain) was sequenced in a study of blood T cell repertoires in COVID-19. This table comes from immunoSEQ multiplex PCR, and its TCRdb copy is limited to in-frame clones, with some not included. The sample contains about 240,000 clones, around four fifths of which appear only once. After removal of 1 base from V and 7 bases from J, the junction contained 9 bases not matched to a gene. The CDR3 covers 17 residues. Germline V CDR1 and CDR2: SGHNT, YENEEA. The TCR comes from a woman in her 70s with acute or convalescent COVID-19. V gene TRBV11-3 combines with J gene TRBJ2-1; 11 bases match TRBD2. Material for sequencing was peripheral blood. The CDR3 protein is CASSLGVTSGVTNEQFF. DNA for the CDR3: TGTGCCAGCAGCTTAGGCGTGACTAGCGGGGTTACTAATGAGCAGTTCTTC.